Shown below are 5 T cell receptor beta chains from a single sample sequenced in a study of OX40 agonist ivuxolimab in advanced cancers. This table comes from immunoSEQ multiplex PCR, and its TCRdb copy is limited to in-frame clones, with some not included. In the table there are about 45,000 clones, around 90% of which are singletons. The input for sequencing was CD4+ or CD8+ T cells sorted from blood, taken in a trial of the OX40 agonist ivuxolimab. These TCRs come from an adult with an advanced solid tumor such as melanoma, head and neck, liver or kidney cancer.

Regarding this clone: Germline and junction disagree at one end, which may indicate a read error. The chain recombines TRBV7-6 with TRBJ2-7; TRBD2 matches at 12 bases. The CDR3 spans 17 residues. From germline, CDR1 is SGHVS and CDR2 FNYEAQ. DNA for the CDR3: TGTGCCAGCAGCGTAGCAGGGCTAGCGGGAGGGACCTACGAGCAGTACTTC. Its protein is CASSVAGLAGGTYEQYF.

This clone has just one count. The chain carries TRBV27 and TRBJ2-5; D not certain. The CDR3 is 11 amino acids. The V end lost 7 bases, the J end lost 6 bases, and 9 bases lay between the germline ends. From germline, CDR1 is MNHEY and CDR2 SMNVEV (reference sequence). The CDR3 coding sequence is TGTGCCAGCACCTTAGGACAGACCCAGTACTTC. It codes for CASTLGQTQYF.

J is TRBJ1-1 and V is TRBV13; D unresolved. The CDR3 contains 14 residues. Germline V lookup: CDR1 PRHDT, CDR2 FYEKMQ (reference sequence). Trimming took off 5 bases at V and 5 bases at J, with 15 bases between the two ends. The chain's CDR3 is CASSPRPYGTEAFF. For the CDR3, the DNA is TGTGCCAGCAGCCCCCGACCCTACGGGACTGAAGCTTTCTTT.

This clone was seen just once. V is TRBV7-9 and J is TRBJ2-2; a weak D match, TRBD2 (6 bases). Trimming took 5 bases from V and 1 from J, leaving 11 bases between them. CDR1 and CDR2 from the germline V gene are SEHNR and FQNEAQ (reference sequence). The CDR3 extends over 15 amino acids. CDR3 sequence reads: CASSPTGGNTGELFF. In nucleotides, the CDR3 is TGTGCCAGCAGCCCAACCGGGGGGAACACCGGGGAGCTGTTTTTT.

This clone was seen only once. The chain uses TRBV27 and TRBJ1-5; D unresolved. The CDR3 extends over 13 amino acids. Trimming stripped 6 bases from V and 0 bases from J, with 6 bases between. CDR1 is MNHEY and CDR2 is SMNVEV in the germline V gene (reference sequence). The CDR3 nucleotides read TGTGCCAGCAGCTACGGTAGCAATCAGCCCCAGCATTTT. Its translation: CASSYGSNQPQHF.